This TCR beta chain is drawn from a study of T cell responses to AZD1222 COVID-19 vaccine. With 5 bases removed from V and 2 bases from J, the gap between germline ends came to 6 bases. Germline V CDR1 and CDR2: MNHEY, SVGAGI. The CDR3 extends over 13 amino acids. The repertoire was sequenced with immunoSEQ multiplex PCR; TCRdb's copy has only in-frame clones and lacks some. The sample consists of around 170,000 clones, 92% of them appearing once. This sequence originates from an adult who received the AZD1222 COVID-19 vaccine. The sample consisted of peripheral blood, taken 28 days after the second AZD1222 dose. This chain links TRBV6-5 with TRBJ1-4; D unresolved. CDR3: CASSRLTNEKLFF. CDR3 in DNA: TGTGCCAGCAGTCGGCTGACTAATGAAAAACTGTTTTTT.